What follows are 11 T cell receptor beta chains derived from one specimen sequenced in a study of STAT3 mutations in large granular lymphocyte leukemia. Regarding the study as a whole: Every T-cell large granular lymphocyte leukemia patient had at least one immunodominant TCR beta clonotype.

These TCRs are of unknown antigen specificity. Sequenced by immunoSEQ multiplex PCR; TCRdb stores in-frame clones only, minus some. The sample has fewer than 11,000 clones; 50% to 60% are singletons. Sequencing was done on a sample of peripheral blood mononuclear cells. These receptors came from a boy between 10 and 17 years old with T-cell large granular lymphocyte leukemia. Some clones in this sample may be carry-over from other donors' samples.

J is TRBJ2-1 and V is TRBV7-9; 10 bases are shared with TRBD2. The CDR3 runs 15 residues. Unmatched junction bases numbered 2, after V lost 6 bases and J lost 0 bases. The germline V gene has CDR1 SEHNR and CDR2 FQNEAQ (reference sequence). CDR3: CASRLAGDSYNEQFF. Written as DNA, the CDR3 is TGTGCCAGCAGGCTAGCGGGAGACTCCTACAATGAGCAGTTCTTC.

This clone appeared a single time. The chain employs TRBV6-5 and TRBJ2-7, with 9 bases fitting TRBD2. Germline assignment: CDR1 MNHEY and CDR2 SVGAGI. V shed 5 bases, J shed 0 bases, and the junction held 5 bases outside the gene matches. The CDR3 runs to 15 residues. The CDR3 sequence is CASSISSGNSYEQYF. CDR3 nucleotide sequence: TGTGCCAGCAGTATCTCTAGCGGGAACTCCTACGAGCAGTACTTC.

This sequence joins TRBV7-6 and TRBJ2-1; TRBD2 aligns across 10 bases. The CDR3 has 15 residues. Germline assignment: CDR1 SGHVS and CDR2 FNYEAQ. J was trimmed by 6 bases and V by 1 base; bases with no gene match: 3. CDR3 coding DNA: TGTGCCAGCAGCTTAGGACTAGCGGGTAGCAATGAGCAGTTCTTC. The encoded protein is CASSLGLAGSNEQFF.

The chain uses TRBV9 and TRBJ2-7; D may be TRBD2 (6 bases). This CDR3 has 15 amino acids. The germline CDR1 and CDR2 sequences are SGDLS and YYNGEE. Trimming shortened V by 4 bases and J by 3 bases, and 17 bases separated the two germline ends. In DNA, the CDR3 is TGTGCCAGCAGCCATTCCCTCGGGAGAGGCTACGAGCAGTACTTC. It encodes CASSHSLGRGYEQYF.

The gene calls are TRBV5-4 and TRBJ2-1; D might be TRBD1 or TRBD2, each matching 6 bases. Looked up from germline, CDR1 is SGHNT and CDR2 is YYREEE (reference sequence). This CDR3 has 14 residues. The V end lost 3 bases, the J end lost 7 bases, and 14 bases lay between the germline ends. CDR3: CASSSGGGTNEQFF. CDR3 nucleotide sequence: TGTGCCAGCAGCTCTGGAGGGGGGACGAATGAGCAGTTCTTC.

The chain combines TRBV28 with TRBJ2-1; TRBD2 is a possible D gene (5 bases). The germline V gene encodes CDR1 MDHEN and CDR2 SYDVKM. The CDR3 consists of 11 residues. Trimming removed 7 bases from V and 10 bases from J, with 11 bases in between. CDR3 sequence (DNA): TGTGCCAGCAAGGGTGAGGGCGAGCAGTTCTTC. Protein: CASKGEGEQFF.

This clone was seen a handful of times. V usage is TRBV30 and J usage is TRBJ2-1; 16 bases are a match to TRBD2. The CDR3 contains 18 residues. Per germline, CDR1 GTSNPN and CDR2 SVGIG (reference sequence). After removal of 1 base from V and 4 bases from J, the junction contained 7 bases not matched to a gene. CDR3 loop: CAWSGGTSGRAWYNEQFF. The CDR3 DNA reads as TGTGCCTGGAGTGGGGGGACTAGCGGGAGGGCCTGGTACAATGAGCAGTTCTTC.

This chain links TRBV7-9 with TRBJ1-6; 10 nucleotides line up with TRBD1. This CDR3 contains 14 residues. The germline gives CDR1 SEHNR, CDR2 FQNEAQ (reference sequence). Losses at the gene ends were 4 bases for V and 10 bases for J; bases not matched to a gene: 4. CDR3 nucleotide sequence: TGTGCCAGCAGCTCGGGACAGGGGTTATCACCCCTCCACTTT. Translation gives CASSSGQGLSPLHF.

The chain combines TRBV7-2 with TRBJ1-5, with no clear D. V dropped 1 base and J dropped 3 bases, with 4 bases sitting between them. This CDR3 spans 13 amino acids. Germline CDR1 and CDR2: SGHTA and FQGNSA. CDR3 region: CASSLVNNQPQHF. The CDR3 bases are TGTGCCAGCAGCTTAGTTAACAATCAGCCCCAGCATTTT.

The chain uses TRBV19 and TRBJ2-3; D is undetermined. There are 11 residues in the CDR3. Trimming removed 8 bases at V and 1 base at J, with 4 bases between. In germline, CDR1 is LNHDA, CDR2 SQIVND (reference sequence). CDR3 DNA: TGTGCCAGTTTCGGCACAGATACGCAGTATTTT. Its protein is CASFGTDTQYF.

The J gene is TRBJ1-2, the V gene TRBV6-5; D is perhaps TRBD1 (6 bases). This CDR3 is 13 amino acids long. Looked up from germline, CDR1 is MNHEY and CDR2 is SVGAGI. With 6 bases removed from V and 7 bases from J, the gap between germline ends came to 15 bases. The CDR3 DNA follows: TGTGCCAGCAGCCTACAGGGTAGAAGTGGCTACACCTTC. This codes for CASSLQGRSGYTF.